The entry that follows covers one T cell receptor beta chain sequence. Antigen unknown. It was with 60 Vbeta and 13 Jbeta primers that the PCR ran. Sequenced by immunoSEQ multiplex PCR; TCRdb stores in-frame clones only, minus some. The table lists under 150,000 clones, around 80% of them singletons. The data originate from a study of cytomegalovirus exposure and HLA in healthy donors. Study observations and caveats: There were some public TCRs occurring in many donors, but most TCR sequences were rare. Per published reports, the classifier diagnosed cytomegalovirus status with high specificity and sensitivity.

Sample: PBMCs. The source of this sequence is a middle-aged man in good health and CMV-seropositive.

For the CDR3, the DNA is TGCGCCAGCAGCTCAAGGGGGGGGATTGAAGCTTTCTTT. Translation gives CASSSRGGIEAFF. The chain uses TRBV5-1 and TRBJ1-1; perhaps TRBD1 as D (6 bases). Germline V gene lookup returns CDR1 SGHRS and CDR2 YFSETQ. The CDR3 has 13 residues. The V end was cut by 3 bases, the J end by 7 bases, with 13 bases between.